Listed below are T cell receptor beta chains from one sample, sequenced in a study of identical twins. TCRdb used MiXCR to reprocess the 5' RACE reads, holding one entry per CDR3 protein. The sample carries over 550,000 distinct CDR3 sequences, about 7% recorded once. This sample also appeared in a second study, on yellow fever vaccine responses in identical twins.

What was sequenced was PBMCs. All receptors derive from a woman aged 18-29 years in good health. CDR3s include the opening cysteine and the closing phenylalanine or tryptophan. A D gene is named only where the DNA matches it firmly. Only some rows state a clone size, as once, few, many or a class for expanded clones.

TRBV25-1	TRBJ2-1	TRBD1	few	CASTEGATGVNEQFF	TGTGCCAGCACCGAAGGGGCGACAGGGGTGAATGAGCAGTTCTTC
TRBV29-1	TRBJ2-2	NA	NA	CSVVLRGPGELFF	TGCAGCGTTGTCCTAAGAGGGCCCGGGGAGCTGTTTTTT
TRBV27	TRBJ2-1	NA	few	CASSLSGGATNEQFF	TGTGCCAGCAGTTTATCGGGGGGGGCCACCAATGAGCAGTTCTTC
TRBV9	TRBJ2-1	TRBD2	few	CASSSPAGVENEQFF	TGTGCCAGCAGCTCCCCCGCGGGGGTTGAAAATGAGCAGTTCTTC
TRBV5-1	TRBJ1-2	TRBD1	few	CASSAGGADYGYTF	TGCGCCAGCAGCGCAGGGGGCGCGGACTATGGCTACACCTTC
TRBV12-3/TRBV12-4	TRBJ1-2	NA	many	CASSPDRNGYTF	TGTGCCAGCAGCCCGGACAGAAATGGCTACACCTTC
TRBV14	TRBJ1-2	NA	NA	CASSQDLTPFYGYTF	TGTGCCAGCAGCCAAGATCTCACACCCTTCTATGGCTACACCTTC
TRBV28	TRBJ2-2	TRBD2	few	CASTSLADTNTGELFF	TGTGCCAGTACAAGTCTAGCGGACACGAACACCGGGGAGCTGTTTTTT
TRBV4-2	TRBJ2-7	NA	few	CASSQDFGRSYEQYF	TGTGCCAGCAGCCAAGATTTTGGCCGATCCTACGAGCAGTACTTC
TRBV6-1	TRBJ1-2	NA	many	CASSSPRIKVNYGYTF	TGTGCCAGCAGCTCCCCCAGAATCAAAGTTAACTATGGCTACACCTTC
TRBV29-1	TRBJ2-5	TRBD2	many	CSVGLAGGGLGETQYF	TGCAGCGTCGGACTAGCGGGAGGAGGGCTTGGGGAGACCCAGTACTTC
TRBV5-1	TRBJ2-7	TRBD2	NA	CASKLGLAGGTFNYEQYF	TGCGCCAGCAAATTAGGACTAGCGGGAGGCACCTTCAACTACGAGCAGTACTTC
TRBV4-1	TRBJ1-4	TRBD1	few	CASSQAGTGEEKLFF	TGCGCCAGCAGCCAAGCCGGGACAGGGGAAGAAAAACTGTTTTTT
TRBV6-2/TRBV6-3	TRBJ1-5	NA	many	CASRKGNQPQHF	TGTGCCAGCAGAAAGGGAAATCAGCCCCAGCATTTT
TRBV12-3/TRBV12-4	TRBJ1-1	NA	many	CASSLGLNTEAFF	TGTGCCAGCAGTTTGGGATTGAACACTGAAGCTTTCTTT
TRBV5-1	TRBJ2-1	NA	NA	CASSLGWGEVDEQFF	TGCGCCAGCAGCCTCGGGTGGGGGGAGGTCGATGAGCAGTTCTTC
TRBV5-5	TRBJ2-1	TRBD2	NA	CASSLGVLLAGNEQFF	TGTGCCAGCAGCTTGGGGGTCTTATTAGCGGGGAATGAGCAGTTCTTC
TRBV7-2	TRBJ2-1	NA	NA	CASSLEMTGPYNEQFF	TGTGCCAGCAGCTTAGAAATGACAGGCCCCTACAATGAGCAGTTCTTC
TRBV2	TRBJ1-6	TRBD1	NA	CASSPGQTYSPLHF	TGTGCCAGCAGCCCGGGACAGACCTATTCACCCCTCCACTTT
TRBV29-1	TRBJ2-1	TRBD1	NA	CSVGFGQGAYNEQFF	TGCAGCGTCGGATTCGGACAGGGGGCGTACAATGAGCAGTTCTTC
TRBV20-1	TRBJ2-1	TRBD2	NA	CSASLGLAGSRDNEQFF	TGCAGTGCAAGTCTCGGACTAGCGGGATCGAGGGACAATGAGCAGTTCTTC
TRBV5-1	TRBJ2-7	TRBD1	many	CASRLGTGWNSYEQYF	TGCGCCAGCAGGCTGGGGACAGGGTGGAACTCCTACGAGCAGTACTTC
TRBV7-8	TRBJ2-7	NA	few	CASSLVEGYEQYF	TGTGCCAGCAGCTTAGTCGAGGGATACGAGCAGTACTTC
TRBV4-1	TRBJ1-4	TRBD1	NA	CASSRTTPGQTNEKLFF	TGCGCCAGCAGCCGTACAACACCGGGACAGACTAATGAAAAACTGTTTTTT
TRBV11-2	TRBJ2-7	NA	NA	CASSLVPIEYEQYF	TGTGCCAGCAGCTTAGTCCCGATTGAATACGAGCAGTACTTC
TRBV7-8	TRBJ1-5	TRBD1	few	CASSLVLPTGDQPQHF	TGTGCCAGCAGCTTAGTATTGCCGACAGGGGATCAGCCCCAGCATTTT
TRBV11-2	TRBJ2-5	TRBD2	many	CASSLEPSGIQETQYF	TGTGCCAGCAGCTTAGAGCCTAGCGGGATACAAGAGACCCAGTACTTC
TRBV24-1	TRBJ2-3	TRBD2	NA	CATSDSGTSGRVADTQYF	TGTGCCACCAGTGATTCCGGGACTAGCGGGAGGGTGGCAGATACGCAGTATTTT
TRBV20-1	TRBJ1-5	TRBD1	many	CSARGGQAYNQPQHF	TGCAGTGCTAGGGGGGGACAGGCCTACAATCAGCCCCAGCATTTT
TRBV29-1	TRBJ2-5	TRBD2	few	CSVEGTSGKETQYF	TGCAGCGTTGAAGGAACTAGCGGAAAAGAGACCCAGTACTTC
TRBV6-1	TRBJ2-5	NA	few	CASSPKGVFDETQYF	TGTGCCAGCAGCCCAAAGGGTGTTTTCGATGAGACCCAGTACTTC
TRBV6-1	TRBJ2-1	TRBD2	NA	CASSGRLAGGINEQFF	TGTGCCAGCAGTGGTAGACTAGCGGGGGGGATCAATGAGCAGTTCTTC
TRBV12-3/TRBV12-4	TRBJ1-4	TRBD1	NA	CASSLAPGQGVGEKLFF	TGTGCCAGCAGTTTAGCCCCTGGACAGGGGGTGGGTGAAAAACTGTTTTTT
TRBV5-1	TRBJ2-4	NA	many	CASSLGLGEINIQYF	TGCGCCAGCAGCTTGGGTTTAGGGGAGATAAACATTCAGTACTTC
TRBV14	TRBJ2-1	NA	NA	CASSQKGPLILYNEQFF	TGTGCCAGCAGCCAAAAGGGTCCACTAATACTTTACAATGAGCAGTTCTTC
TRBV5-1	TRBJ1-4	NA	NA	CASRLSGGEKLFF	TGCGCCAGCAGATTATCAGGTGGTGAAAAACTGTTTTTT
TRBV20-1	TRBJ2-7	NA	NA	CSARGGGPGYEQYF	TGCAGTGCTAGAGGTGGGGGGCCGGGCTACGAGCAGTACTTC
TRBV7-3	TRBJ2-7	TRBD2	NA	CASSKTSGEEYEQYF	TGTGCCAGCAGCAAGACTAGCGGAGAAGAATACGAGCAGTACTTC
TRBV9	TRBJ1-1	NA	few	CASSEGGQTNTEAFF	TGTGCCAGCAGCGAGGGAGGACAGACGAACACTGAAGCTTTCTTT
TRBV7-2	TRBJ2-7	TRBD1	NA	CASSLDGQGISYEQYF	TGTGCCAGCAGCTTAGACGGACAGGGGATTTCCTACGAGCAGTACTTC
TRBV5-1	TRBJ2-3	NA	NA	CASSLSTGLRADTQYF	TGCGCCAGCAGCTTGTCGACAGGCCTTAGGGCAGATACGCAGTATTTT
TRBV11-3	TRBJ2-5	NA	NA	CASSLTGVVKTQYF	TGTGCCAGCAGCTTGACGGGTGTCGTAAAGACCCAGTACTTC
TRBV12-3/TRBV12-4	TRBJ1-2	NA	many	CASSPDRLYGYTF	TGTGCCAGCAGTCCCGACAGGCTCTATGGCTACACCTTC
TRBV7-6	TRBJ1-3	NA	few	CASSLSPDVHPKNTIYF	TGTGCCAGCAGCTTATCCCCAGACGTTCACCCTAAAAACACCATATATTTT
TRBV5-1	TRBJ1-1	NA	NA	CASSLVASPRDTEAFF	TGCGCCAGCAGCTTGGTTGCTTCCCCTCGGGACACTGAAGCTTTCTTT
TRBV20-1	TRBJ1-1	NA	many	CSARENTEAFF	TGCAGTGCGAGAGAGAACACTGAAGCTTTCTTT
TRBV12-3/TRBV12-4	TRBJ1-6	NA	NA	CASSSTRQNNSPLHF	TGTGCCAGCAGTTCAACCAGACAGAATAATTCACCCCTCCACTTT
TRBV5-6	TRBJ1-1	NA	few	CASSPDTDTEAFF	TGTGCCAGCAGTCCGGACACTGACACTGAAGCTTTCTTT